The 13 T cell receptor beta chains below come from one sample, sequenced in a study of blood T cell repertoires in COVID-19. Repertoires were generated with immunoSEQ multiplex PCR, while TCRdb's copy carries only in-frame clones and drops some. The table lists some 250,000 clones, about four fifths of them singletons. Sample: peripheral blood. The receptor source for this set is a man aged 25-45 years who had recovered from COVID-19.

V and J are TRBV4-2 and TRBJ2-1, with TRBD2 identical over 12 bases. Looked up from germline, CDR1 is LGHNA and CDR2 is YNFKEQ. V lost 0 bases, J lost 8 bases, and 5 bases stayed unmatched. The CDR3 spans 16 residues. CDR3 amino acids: CASSQEASGGVDEQFF. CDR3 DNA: TGTGCCAGCAGCCAAGAGGCTAGCGGGGGGGTTGATGAGCAGTTCTTC.

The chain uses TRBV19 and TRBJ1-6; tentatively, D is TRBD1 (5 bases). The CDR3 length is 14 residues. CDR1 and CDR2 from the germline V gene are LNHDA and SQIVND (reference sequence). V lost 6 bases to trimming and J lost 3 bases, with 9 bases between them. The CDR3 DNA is TGTGCCAGTAGCCGAGACAGCTATAATTCACCCCTCCACTTT. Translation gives CASSRDSYNSPLHF.

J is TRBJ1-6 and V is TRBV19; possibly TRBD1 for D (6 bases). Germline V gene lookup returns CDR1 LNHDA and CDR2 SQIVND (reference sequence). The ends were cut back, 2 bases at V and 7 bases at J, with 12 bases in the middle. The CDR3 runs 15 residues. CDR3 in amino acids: CASSIQQGVNSPLHF. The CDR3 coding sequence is TGTGCCAGTAGTATACAACAGGGCGTGAATTCACCCCTCCACTTT.

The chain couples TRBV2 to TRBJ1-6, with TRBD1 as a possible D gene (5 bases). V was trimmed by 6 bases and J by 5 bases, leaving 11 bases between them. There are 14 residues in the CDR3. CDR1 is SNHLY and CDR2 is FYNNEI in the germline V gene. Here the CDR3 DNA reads TGTGCCAGCAGACCTGACAGAAATAATTCACCCCTCCACTTT. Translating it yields CASRPDRNNSPLHF.

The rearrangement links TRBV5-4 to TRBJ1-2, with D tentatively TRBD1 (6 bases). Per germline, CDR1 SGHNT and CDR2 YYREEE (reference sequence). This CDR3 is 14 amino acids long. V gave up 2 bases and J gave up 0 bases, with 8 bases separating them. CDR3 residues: CASSFQGTNYGYTF. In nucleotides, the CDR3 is TGTGCCAGCAGCTTTCAGGGGACTAACTATGGCTACACCTTC.

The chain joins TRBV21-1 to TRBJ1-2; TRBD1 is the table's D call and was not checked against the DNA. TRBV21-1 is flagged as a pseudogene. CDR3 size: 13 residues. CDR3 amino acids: CASSKEWPYGYTF. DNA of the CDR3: TGTGCCAGCAGCAAAGAGTGGCCCTATGGCTACACCTTC.

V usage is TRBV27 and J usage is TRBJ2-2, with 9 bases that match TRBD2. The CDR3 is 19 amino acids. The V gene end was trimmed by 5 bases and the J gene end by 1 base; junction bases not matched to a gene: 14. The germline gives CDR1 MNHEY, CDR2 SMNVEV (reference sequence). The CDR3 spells CASSNDRGGAMLNTGELFF. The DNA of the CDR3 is TGTGCCAGCAGTAACGACCGCGGGGGGGCCATGTTGAACACCGGGGAGCTGTTTTTT.

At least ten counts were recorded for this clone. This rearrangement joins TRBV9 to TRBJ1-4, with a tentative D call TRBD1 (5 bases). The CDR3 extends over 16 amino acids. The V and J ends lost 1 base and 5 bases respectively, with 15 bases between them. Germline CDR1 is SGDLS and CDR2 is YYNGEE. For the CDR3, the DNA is TGTGCCAGCAGCGTAACCGGGGGAGGGACGAATGAAAAACTGTTTTTT. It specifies CASSVTGGGTNEKLFF.

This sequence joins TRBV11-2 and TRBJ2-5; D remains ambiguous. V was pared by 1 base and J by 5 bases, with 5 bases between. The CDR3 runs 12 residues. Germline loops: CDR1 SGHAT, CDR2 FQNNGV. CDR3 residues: CASSLAVETQYF. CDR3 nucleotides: TGTGCCAGCAGCTTAGCGGTCGAGACCCAGTACTTC.

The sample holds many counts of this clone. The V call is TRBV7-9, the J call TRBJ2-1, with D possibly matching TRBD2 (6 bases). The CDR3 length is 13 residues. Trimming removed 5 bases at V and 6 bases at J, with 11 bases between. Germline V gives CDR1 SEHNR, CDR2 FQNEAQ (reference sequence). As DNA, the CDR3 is TGTGCCAGCAGCGCGAGACTAGTCAATGAGCAGTTCTTC. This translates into CASSARLVNEQFF.

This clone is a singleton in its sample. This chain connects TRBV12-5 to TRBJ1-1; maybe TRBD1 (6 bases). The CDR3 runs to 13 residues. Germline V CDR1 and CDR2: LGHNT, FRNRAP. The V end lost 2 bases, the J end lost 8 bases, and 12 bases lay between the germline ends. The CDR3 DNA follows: TGTGCTAGTGGTTTGACCAGGACAGCCGAAGCTTTCTTT. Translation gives CASGLTRTAEAFF.

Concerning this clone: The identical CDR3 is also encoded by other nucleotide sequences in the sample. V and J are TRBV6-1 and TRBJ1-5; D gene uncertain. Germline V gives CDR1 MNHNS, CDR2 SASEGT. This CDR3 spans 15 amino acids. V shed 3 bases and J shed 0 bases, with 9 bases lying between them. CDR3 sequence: CASSDPQYSNQPQHF. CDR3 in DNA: TGTGCCAGCAGTGACCCCCAGTATAGCAATCAGCCCCAGCATTTT.

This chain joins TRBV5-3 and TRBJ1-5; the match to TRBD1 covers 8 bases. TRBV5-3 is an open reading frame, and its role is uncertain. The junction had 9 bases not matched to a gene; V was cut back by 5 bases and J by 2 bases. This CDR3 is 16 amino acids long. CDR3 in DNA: TGTGCCAGAAGTACTACAGGGGGATCCGGCAATCAGCCCCAGCATTTT. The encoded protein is CARSTTGGSGNQPQHF.